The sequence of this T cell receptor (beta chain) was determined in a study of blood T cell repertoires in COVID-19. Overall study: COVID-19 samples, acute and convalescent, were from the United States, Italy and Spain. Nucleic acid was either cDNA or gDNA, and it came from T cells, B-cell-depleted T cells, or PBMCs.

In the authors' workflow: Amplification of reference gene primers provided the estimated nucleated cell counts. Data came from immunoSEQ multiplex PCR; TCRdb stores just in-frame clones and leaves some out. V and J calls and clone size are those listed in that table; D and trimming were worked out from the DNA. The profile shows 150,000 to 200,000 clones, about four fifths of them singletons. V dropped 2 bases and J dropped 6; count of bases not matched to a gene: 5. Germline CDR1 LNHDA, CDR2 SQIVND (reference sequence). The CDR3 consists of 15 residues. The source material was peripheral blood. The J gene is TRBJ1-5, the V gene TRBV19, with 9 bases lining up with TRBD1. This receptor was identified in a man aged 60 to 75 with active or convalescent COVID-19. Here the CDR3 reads CASSIPGTGPQPQHF. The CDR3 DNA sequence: TGTGCCAGTAGTATACCCGGGACAGGGCCTCAGCCCCAGCATTTT.